The rows below give T cell receptor beta chains drawn from one sample of a study of cytomegalovirus exposure and HLA in healthy donors. Here immunoSEQ multiplex PCR was the method, and the copy in TCRdb shows in-frame clones only, minus some. The table lists 150,000 to 200,000 clones, approximately 80% of them singletons. Sequencing was done on a sample of PBMCs. The receptors stem from a man aged 18 to 35 in good health and CMV-seronegative. Both conserved end residues are part of each CDR3. A D gene is named only where the DNA matches it firmly. Some rows have no size entry. The others give once, few or many, or a class for an expanded clone.

>TRBJ2-2|NA|NA|TRBV19
CASSTAGYTGELFF
TGTGCCAGTAGTACCGCAGGGTACACCGGGGAGCTGTTTTTT
>TRBJ2-1|NA|NA|TRBV9
CASSINLAQQPYNEQFF
TGTGCCAGCTCAATTAATCTGGCACAGCAACCTTACAATGAGCAGTTCTTC
>TRBJ2-1|once|TRBD2|TRBV29-1
CSVWTSGSYNERFF
TGCAGCGTGTGGACTAGCGGGAGTTACAATGAGCGGTTCTTC
>TRBJ2-5|NA|NA|TRBV2
CASSATGETQYF
TGTGCCAGCAGTGCCACAGGAGAGACCCAGTACTTC
>TRBJ2-2|NA|TRBD1|TRBV19
CASGDRGRNTGELFF
TGTGCCAGTGGAGACAGGGGCCGCAACACCGGGGAGCTGTTTTTT
>TRBJ1-2|NA|TRBD1|TRBV28
CASSLDRGAYYGYTF
TGTGCCAGCAGTTTAGACAGGGGGGCCTACTATGGCTACACCTTC
>TRBJ2-5|NA|NA|TRBV5-1
CASSSGTFQETQYF
TGCGCCAGCAGCTCAGGCACGTTCCAAGAGACCCAGTACTTC
>TRBJ2-7|NA|TRBD2|TRBV2
CASSESGASYEQYF
TGTGCCAGCAGCGAAAGCGGGGCCTCCTACGAGCAGTACTTC
>TRBJ2-1|NA|NA|TRBV5-4
CASSSIAEPGNEQFF
TGTGCCAGCAGCTCCATTGCGGAGCCCGGCAATGAGCAGTTCTTC
>TRBJ2-5|NA|TRBD1|TRBV10-1
CASSRDRGQQETQYF
TGCGCCAGCAGTCGGGACAGGGGGCAGCAAGAGACCCAGTACTTC
>TRBJ1-1|NA|NA|TRBV7-9
CASSLVGAQAEAFF
TGTGCCAGCAGCCTCGTGGGGGCGCAGGCTGAAGCTTTCTTT
>TRBJ2-7|NA|NA|TRBV19
CASSPRAGGAYEQYF
TGTGCCAGTAGCCCCAGGGCAGGAGGGGCCTACGAGCAGTACTTC
>TRBJ2-2|NA|TRBD1|TRBV5-4
CASRPGTGGGDGELFF
TGTGCCAGCAGGCCCGGGACAGGGGGCGGTGACGGGGAGCTGTTTTTT
>TRBJ1-2|few|NA|TRBV6-1
CATRFRLVTGYTF
TGTGCCACCAGATTCAGATTGGTTACTGGCTACACCTTC
>TRBJ2-7|NA|TRBD1|TRBV18
CASSLRGQGFYEQYF
TGTGCCAGCTCCCTACGGGGACAGGGTTTCTACGAGCAGTACTTC
>TRBJ2-2|NA|TRBD2|TRBV7-9
CASRMPNGAGGPMTGELFF
TGTGCCAGCAGGATGCCAAACGGGGCGGGAGGGCCGATGACCGGGGAGCTGTTTTTT
>TRBJ2-3|NA|TRBD2|TRBV6-1
CASSATSGGSTDTQYF
TGTGCCAGCAGTGCCACTAGCGGGGGCAGCACAGATACGCAGTATTTT